The 14 T cell receptor beta chains listed next were all sequenced from one sample in a study of PD-1 blockade in classical Hodgkin lymphoma. Time point in this sample: newly diagnosed, previously untreated cHL patient sample. Profiling relied on immunoSEQ multiplex PCR, and the TCRdb table lists in-frame clones only, not all of them. The repertoire holds about 21,000 clones, with 94% as singletons. Material: peripheral blood mononuclear cells (PBMCs). These receptors were collected from a human donor with classical Hodgkin lymphoma.

The gene calls are TRBV6-5 and TRBJ2-1, with TRBD2 identical over 7 bases. The germline CDR1 and CDR2 sequences are MNHEY and SVGAGI. The V and J ends lost 5 bases and 6 bases, in that order; junction bases with no gene match: 7. CDR3 length: 14 amino acids. The CDR3: CASSLWWEGNEQFF. The CDR3 DNA is TGTGCCAGCAGTCTCTGGTGGGAGGGCAATGAGCAGTTCTTC.

The genes are TRBV4-2 and TRBJ1-5, with a possible D match to TRBD1 (6 bases). The CDR3 has 15 residues. The ends were cut back, 0 bases at V and 9 bases at J, with 15 bases in the middle. Germline V gives CDR1 LGHNA, CDR2 YNFKEQ. CDR3 sequence (DNA): TGTGCCAGCAGCCAAGATCTCCAACAGGGAAGGCCCCAGCATTTT. It yields the protein CASSQDLQQGRPQHF.

The V and J genes are TRBV7-2 and TRBJ2-7; TRBD2 agrees at 7 bases. This CDR3 has 13 amino acids. Trimming at V came to 8 bases and at J to 4 bases, leaving 8 bases not matched to a gene. Germline CDR1 is SGHTA and CDR2 is FQGNSA. As DNA, the CDR3 is TGTGCCAGCGGACCTAGCGGACCGTACGAGCAGTACTTC. Encoded protein: CASGPSGPYEQYF.

This clone appeared once. The V gene is TRBV5-1, the J gene TRBJ2-2; D ambiguous. This CDR3 comprises 14 residues. Deletions cut 0 bases from V and 2 bases from J, with 5 bases between. Germline CDR1 and CDR2: SGHRS and YFSETQ. CDR3 sequence: CASSLALNTGELFF. CDR3 nucleotide sequence: TGCGCCAGCAGCTTGGCCCTAAACACCGGGGAGCTGTTTTTT.

The chain has TRBV12-5 and TRBJ1-3, with a tentative D call TRBD1 (6 bases). V shed 2 bases and J shed 4 bases, with 18 bases lying between them. This CDR3 has 17 amino acids. Germline loops: CDR1 LGHNT, CDR2 FRNRAP. CDR3 in DNA: TGTGCTAGTGGTTTGCCCCCTTCGAGACAGGACGGAAACACCATATATTTT. This encodes CASGLPPSRQDGNTIYF.

The chain has TRBV11-2 and TRBJ2-3, with TRBD2 as a possible D gene (7 bases). Germline V gene sequence: CDR1 SGHAT, CDR2 FQNNGV. There are 14 residues in the CDR3. V was cut by 4 bases and J by 5 bases, with 13 bases left in between. CDR3 DNA: TGTGCCAGCAGCTGGAGGGGGGGCGTAGATACGCAGTATTTT. Translating gives CASSWRGGVDTQYF.

This chain joins TRBV5-6 and TRBJ2-1; D not resolved. Trimming took 4 bases from V and 0 from J, leaving 14 bases between them. The CDR3 runs 16 residues. The V gene's germline CDR1 is SGHDT and CDR2 YYEEEE. CDR3 amino acids: CASSPEPRSSYNEQFF. DNA of the CDR3: TGTGCCAGCAGCCCCGAGCCCCGGAGCTCCTACAATGAGCAGTTCTTC.

CDR3 nucleotides: TGTGCCAGTTCGTGGGACGCAAGCTCCTACAATGAGCAGTTCTTC. It encodes CASSWDASSYNEQFF. V and J are TRBV19 and TRBJ2-1, with D perhaps being TRBD1 or TRBD2 (5 bases each). This CDR3 has 15 amino acids. Trimming took off 8 bases at V and 0 bases at J, with 14 bases between the two ends. CDR1 is LNHDA and CDR2 is SQIVND in the germline V gene (reference sequence). Drawing the rest from reference TRBV19 and TRBJ2-1, the complete variable domain is DGGITQSPKYLFRKEGQNVTLSCEQNLNHDAMYWYRQDPGQGLRLIYYSQIVNDFQKGDIAEGYSVSREKKESFPLTVTSAQKNPTAFYLCASSWDASSYNEQFFGPGTRLTVL.

The chain couples TRBV7-2 to TRBJ2-7, with D maybe TRBD2 (7 bases). Trimming took off 2 bases at V and 7 bases at J, with 15 bases between the two ends. The CDR3 sequence is 14 residues long. Germline V CDR1 and CDR2: SGHTA, FQGNSA. The CDR3, as DNA: TGTGCCAGCAGCTTAAACCGGGGGGCGGAGGAGCAGTACTTC. This gives the protein CASSLNRGAEEQYF.

The sample holds one count of this clone. V and J are TRBV10-1 and TRBJ2-2; D tentatively fits TRBD1 or TRBD2 (5 bases each). CDR3 size: 16 residues. Germline loops: CDR1 WNHNN, CDR2 SYGVQD (reference sequence). The V end lost 3 bases, the J end lost 6 bases, and 17 bases lay between the germline ends. Written as DNA, the CDR3 is TGCGCCAGCAGTGAATCGAGGGGTCCGGTCCCCGGGGAGCTGTTTTTT. It yields the protein CASSESRGPVPGELFF.

The CDR3 nucleotides read TGTGCCATCAGCGGGGACAGCAGAAACACCATATATTTT. It translates to CAISGDSRNTIYF. This rearrangement joins TRBV10-3 to TRBJ1-3, with 7 bases fitting TRBD1. V lost 6 bases and J lost 5; bases outside the gene matches: 4. Germline CDR1 is ENHRY and CDR2 is SYGVKD. The CDR3 has 13 residues.

The chain joins TRBV7-7 to TRBJ2-1, with 12 bases identical to TRBD2. CDR1 SSHAT and CDR2 FNYEAQ come from the germline V gene (reference sequence). V lost 1 base and J lost 8; bases outside the gene matches: 9. The CDR3 loop spans 17 amino acids. In DNA, the CDR3 is TGTGCCAGCAGCTTAGGACTAGCGGGGGCCCAGGGGTATGAGCAGTTCTTC. Its translation is CASSLGLAGAQGYEQFF.

V is TRBV6-1 and J is TRBJ1-5, with 7 bases lining up with TRBD1. The CDR3 runs 13 residues. Germline assignment: CDR1 MNHNS and CDR2 SASEGT. J lost 5 bases, V lost 5 bases, and 3 bases had no gene match. CDR3 region: CASSTGEYQPQHF. The CDR3 coding sequence is TGTGCCAGCAGTACAGGGGAATATCAGCCCCAGCATTTT.

V gene TRBV2 combines with J gene TRBJ1-1; maybe TRBD1 (6 bases). Germline V lookup: CDR1 SNHLY, CDR2 FYNNEI. V lost 7 bases and J 4 bases, leaving 10 bases between the germline ends. This CDR3 comprises 12 residues. As DNA, the CDR3 is TGTGCCAGCACCCGGGGGCGCACTGAAGCTTTCTTT. Protein: CASTRGRTEAFF.